The 26 T cell receptor beta chains listed next were all sequenced from one sample in a study of control samples from healthy donors and cancer patients (dated by TCRdb to 2018 to 2020). The library was made by the immunoSEQ multiplex PCR assay. TCRdb provides this immuneACCESS table in a form limited to in-frame rearrangements. Some clones are lacking; in checked studies, under half of them reflect an unresolved V gene, and why the rest are absent is not known. The table for this sample lists 90,000 to 95,000 clones; approximately 86% of them were counted only once. Roughly a fifth of the sample is held by the ten biggest clonotypes. Sequencing input: blood. These receptors were obtained from a man aged 25 to 40 in good health.

The rearrangement uses TRBV5-1 and TRBJ1-1, with D unresolved. The V gene lost 0 bases and the J gene lost 5 bases, with 11 bases spanning the gap. This CDR3 region has 14 residues. The V gene's germline CDR1 is SGHRS and CDR2 YFSETQ. The CDR3: CASSLADPDTEAFF. CDR3 DNA: TGCGCCAGCAGCTTGGCGGACCCTGATACTGAAGCTTTCTTT.

The chain employs TRBV5-6 and TRBJ2-7, with D perhaps matching TRBD1 or TRBD2 (5 bases each). The CDR3 extends over 13 amino acids. V was shortened by 4 bases and J by 6 bases, with 14 bases between the two germline ends. The V gene's germline CDR1 is SGHDT and CDR2 YYEEEE. The CDR3 here is CASSPGRTGEQYF. DNA of the CDR3: TGTGCCAGCAGCCCGGGACGAACCGGCGAGCAGTACTTC.

The rearrangement uses TRBV6-5 and TRBJ1-1; D remains ambiguous. Germline loops: CDR1 MNHEY, CDR2 SVGAGI. There are 11 residues in the CDR3. V was shortened by 6 bases and J by 1 base, with 3 bases between the two germline ends. DNA for the CDR3: TGTGCCAGCAGAGAGAACACTGAAGCTTTCTTT. It is translated as CASRENTEAFF.

The CDR3 region has the DNA TGTGCCAGCAGAACGGGACTAGGGCGCTCCTACGAGCAGTACTTC. Amino acid sequence: CASRTGLGRSYEQYF. This chain links TRBV2 with TRBJ2-7, with 8 positions matching TRBD2. With V trimmed by 6 bases and J by 0 bases, 7 bases remained unmatched. The germline V gene has CDR1 SNHLY and CDR2 FYNNEI. CDR3 length: 15 amino acids.

The rearrangement uses TRBV3-1 (or the pseudogene TRBV3-2) and TRBJ1-1, with a possible D match to TRBD1 (5 bases). The CDR3 has 14 residues. Germline lookup yields CDR1 LGHDT and CDR2 YNNKEL (reference sequence). V was trimmed by 5 bases and J by 1 base, leaving 11 bases between them. In DNA, the CDR3 is TGTGCCAGCAGCTCTCGGGACGGGAACACTGAAGCTTTCTTT. Its protein is CASSSRDGNTEAFF.

This chain uses TRBV5-6 with TRBJ1-2; D uncertain. Germline lookup yields CDR1 SGHDT and CDR2 YYEEEE. The length of the CDR3 is 17 residues. V was cut by 3 bases and J by 0 bases, with 18 bases left in between. CDR3 sequence reads: CASSSVSSRQANYGYTF. CDR3 nucleotide sequence: TGTGCCAGCAGCTCTGTATCGAGCAGGCAAGCTAACTATGGCTACACCTTC.

This clone was picked up a small number of times. The sample has other DNA sequences that encode this CDR3 too. The chain links TRBV2 to TRBJ1-1, with a tentative D call TRBD1 (5 bases). V was shortened by 4 bases and J by 4 bases, with 10 bases between the two germline ends. This CDR3 has 13 amino acids. The germline CDR1 and CDR2 sequences are SNHLY and FYNNEI. CDR3 residues: CASSAGEGTEAFF. The CDR3 DNA sequence: TGTGCCAGCAGTGCGGGGGAGGGCACTGAAGCTTTCTTT.

The chain links TRBV6-6 to TRBJ1-4, with D perhaps TRBD1 (5 bases). The CDR3 has 13 amino acids. CDR1 is MNHNY, CDR2 SVGAGI, per germline (reference sequence). The V and J ends lost 4 bases and 10 bases respectively, with 13 bases between them. Here the CDR3 DNA reads TGTGCCAGCAGTTTGGGATCTAGGGGAAAACTGTTTTTT. It specifies CASSLGSRGKLFF.

In this sample, this clone turned up once. The chain is built from TRBV5-6 and TRBJ2-7, with D possibly TRBD1 on 5 matching bases. CDR3 length equals 13 residues. The germline gives CDR1 SGHDT, CDR2 YYEEEE. V was clipped by 0 bases and J by 7 bases, with 11 bases between them. CDR3 DNA sequence: TGTGCCAGCAGCTTGGCCCCAGGGCGAGAGCAGTACTTC. It translates to CASSLAPGREQYF.

This clone showed up many times. The chain has TRBV7-3 and TRBJ2-1; TRBD2 matches at 9 bases. After removal of 5 bases from V and 8 bases from J, the junction contained 10 bases not matched to a gene. The CDR3 contains 15 residues. Germline V CDR1 and CDR2: SGHTA, FQGTGA. The CDR3 DNA reads as TGTGCCAGCAGCCCGACTAGCGGTGGGTTTTATGAGCAGTTCTTC. As protein: CASSPTSGGFYEQFF.

The chain couples TRBV7-9 to TRBJ2-3, with 9 bases matching TRBD1. The CDR3 is 14 residues long. The V gene's germline CDR1 is SEHNR and CDR2 FQNEAQ (reference sequence). V was clipped by 6 bases and J by 3 bases; unmatched bases: 4. CDR3 amino acids: CASSRDRVTDTQYF. The CDR3 DNA sequence: TGTGCCAGCAGTCGGGACAGGGTTACAGATACGCAGTATTTT.

The J gene is TRBJ1-1, the V gene TRBV6-6; D might be TRBD1 (6 bases). V was pared by 7 bases and J by 4 bases, with 16 bases between. This CDR3 has 14 amino acids. Per the germline V gene, CDR1 is MNHNY and CDR2 is SVGAGI (reference sequence). The CDR3 loop is CASNPSGGATEAFF. The CDR3 region has the DNA TGTGCCAGCAACCCCTCCGGGGGCGCCACTGAAGCTTTCTTT.

This chain links TRBV29-1 with TRBJ1-3; D perhaps matches TRBD1 (6 bases). Trimming pared 4 bases from V and 0 bases from J, leaving 13 bases between. This CDR3 contains 15 residues. Germline CDR1 reads SQVTM; CDR2 reads ANQGSEA. In DNA, the CDR3 is TGCAGCGTTGGAGGACAGTCCTCCTCTGGAAACACCATATATTTT. Amino acids: CSVGGQSSSGNTIYF.

The gene calls are TRBV6-6 and TRBJ2-2; 7 bases match TRBD1. The CDR3 spans 17 residues. V was pared by 5 bases and J by 0 bases, with 9 bases of the junction left unmatched. In germline, CDR1 is MNHNY, CDR2 SVGAGI (reference sequence). CDR3 sequence (DNA): TGTGCCAGCAGTCGACCCCACGACAGGGCGAACACCGGGGAGCTGTTTTTT. This sequence encodes CASSRPHDRANTGELFF.

The chain uses TRBV9 and TRBJ2-3; possibly TRBD2 for D (5 bases). V dropped 0 bases and J dropped 6 bases, with 8 bases sitting between them. Looked up from germline, CDR1 is SGDLS and CDR2 is YYNGEE. The CDR3 contains 13 residues. In DNA, the CDR3 is TGTGCCAGCAGCGTAGGAGCGGCGGATACGCAGTATTTT. It specifies CASSVGAADTQYF.

This clone was observed a few times. The genes are TRBV5-1 and TRBJ2-3; 7 nucleotides line up with TRBD2. The length of the CDR3 is 16 residues. V was pared by 2 bases and J by 4 bases, with 10 bases of the junction left unmatched. Germline-derived CDR1 and CDR2 are SGHRS and YFSETQ. The CDR3 DNA sequence: TGCGCCAGCAGCTTTGACGGGGGGACCGGGGCAGATACGCAGTATTTT. It encodes CASSFDGGTGADTQYF.

This clone was observed a single time. J is TRBJ2-1 and V is TRBV4-2; D is perhaps TRBD1 or TRBD2 (5 bases each). The CDR3 sequence is 15 residues long. CDR1 is LGHNA and CDR2 is YNFKEQ in the germline V gene. The germline V and J ends were trimmed by 0 bases and 0 bases, with 6 bases remaining between them. CDR3 nucleotides: TGTGCCAGCAGCCAAGACGGGGCCTCCTACAATGAGCAGTTCTTC. It yields the protein CASSQDGASYNEQFF.

Points on this clone: This sample includes further DNA sequences coding for the same CDR3. The V and J genes are TRBV7-3 and TRBJ1-1; a weak D match, TRBD1 (6 bases). CDR3 size: 13 residues. Between the trimmed V and J ends, which lost 5 bases and 1 base, there was a span of 8 bases. Looked up from germline, CDR1 is SGHTA and CDR2 is FQGTGA. CDR3 protein: CASSAGQNTEAFF. The CDR3, as DNA: TGTGCCAGCAGCGCGGGACAGAACACTGAAGCTTTCTTT.

The chain links TRBV2 to TRBJ2-3; the D is unclear. Looked up from germline, CDR1 is SNHLY and CDR2 is FYNNEI. This CDR3 has 14 residues. Trimming shortened V by 5 bases and J by 1 base, and 10 bases separated the two germline ends. The CDR3 sequence is CASSSSARTDTQYF. The CDR3 DNA is TGTGCCAGCAGTTCTTCAGCCCGCACAGATACGCAGTATTTT.

The chain links TRBV9 to TRBJ1-1, with D perhaps matching TRBD1 (6 bases). Germline V gene lookup returns CDR1 SGDLS and CDR2 YYNGEE. The ends were cut back, 4 bases at V and 5 bases at J, with 12 bases in the middle. The CDR3 is 13 amino acids. CDR3 residues: CASSLGTTTEAFF. CDR3 sequence (DNA): TGTGCCAGCAGCCTTGGGACAACTACTGAAGCTTTCTTT.

This chain connects TRBV5-1 to TRBJ1-1, with 9 bases aligning to TRBD1. The V gene end was trimmed by 3 bases and the J gene end by 5 bases; junction bases not matched to a gene: 5. Per the germline V gene, CDR1 is SGHRS and CDR2 is YFSETQ. The CDR3 is made up of 14 amino acids. The CDR3 nucleotides read TGCGCCAGCAGCTGGGGGACAGGGCAAACTGAAGCTTTCTTT. This gives the protein CASSWGTGQTEAFF.

This clone has only one observation. The chain couples TRBV18 to TRBJ1-4, with 9 nucleotides matching TRBD1. The germline V gene encodes CDR1 KGHSH and CDR2 LQKENI. Trimming removed 1 base from V and 7 bases from J; junction bases left unmatched: 7. This CDR3 comprises 16 residues. The CDR3 here is CASSPRDRVGGEKLFF. The CDR3 coding sequence is TGTGCCAGCTCACCACGGGACAGGGTTGGAGGTGAAAAACTGTTTTTT. The full variable domain, rest sourced from reference TRBV18 and TRBJ1-4, is NAGVMQNPRHLVRRRGQEARLRCSPMKGHSHVYWYRQLPEEGLKFMVYLQKENIIDESGMPKERFSAEFPKEGPSILRIQQVVRGDSAAYFCASSPRDRVGGEKLFFGSGTQLSVL.

The chain combines TRBV6-5 with TRBJ2-5, with D possibly TRBD1 on 6 matching bases. The CDR3 runs 14 residues. CDR1 is MNHEY, CDR2 SVGAGI, per germline. Trimming removed 7 bases from V and 5 bases from J, with 17 bases in between. As DNA, the CDR3 is TGTGCCAGCACTCATACCGGCCAGGGGGAGACCCAGTACTTC. It translates to CASTHTGQGETQYF.

V and J are TRBV6-1 and TRBJ2-4, with no clear D. There are 18 residues in the CDR3. Germline loops: CDR1 MNHNS, CDR2 SASEGT. V was pared by 3 bases and J by 0 bases, with 18 bases between. The CDR3 sequence is CASSDHQGNLLAKNIQYF. The CDR3 DNA reads TGTGCCAGCAGTGACCACCAAGGGAATCTCCTAGCCAAAAACATTCAGTACTTC.

V gene TRBV19 combines with J gene TRBJ1-5; D unresolved. This CDR3 is 17 amino acids long. The germline CDR1 and CDR2 sequences are LNHDA and SQIVND (reference sequence). V lost 3 bases, J lost 2 bases, and 17 bases lay in between. The CDR3 loop is CASSMRTGEWGNQPQHF. The DNA of the CDR3 is TGTGCCAGTAGTATGCGGACGGGAGAGTGGGGCAATCAGCCCCAGCATTTT.

The rearrangement joins TRBV4-2 to TRBJ1-5; weak D call: TRBD1 (5 bases). The length of the CDR3 is 16 residues. V gave up 0 bases and J gave up 7 bases, with 16 bases separating them. Germline V gene data show CDR1 as LGHNA and CDR2 as YNFKEQ. This CDR3 is CASSQDLGGEDQPQHF. Written as DNA, the CDR3 is TGTGCCAGCAGCCAAGATTTGGGGGGAGAGGACCAGCCCCAGCATTTT.